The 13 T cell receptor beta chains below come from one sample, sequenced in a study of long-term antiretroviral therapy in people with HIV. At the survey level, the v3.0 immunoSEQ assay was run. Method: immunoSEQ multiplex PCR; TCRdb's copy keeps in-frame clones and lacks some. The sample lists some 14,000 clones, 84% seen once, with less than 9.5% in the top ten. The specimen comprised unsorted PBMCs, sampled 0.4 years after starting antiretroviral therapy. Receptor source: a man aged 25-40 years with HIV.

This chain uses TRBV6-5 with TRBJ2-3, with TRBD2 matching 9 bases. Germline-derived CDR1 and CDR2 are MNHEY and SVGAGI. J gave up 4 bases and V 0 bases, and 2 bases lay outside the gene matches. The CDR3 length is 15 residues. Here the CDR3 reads CASSYSTSGADTQYF. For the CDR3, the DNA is TGTGCCAGCAGTTACTCGACTAGCGGAGCAGATACGCAGTATTTT.

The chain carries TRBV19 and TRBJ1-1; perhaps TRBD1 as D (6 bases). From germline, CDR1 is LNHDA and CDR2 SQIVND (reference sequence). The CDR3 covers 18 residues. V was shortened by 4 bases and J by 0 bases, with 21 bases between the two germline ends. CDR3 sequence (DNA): TGTGCCAGTAGTAACTTCAGGGGTGTAAAGGGAATGAACACTGAAGCTTTCTTT. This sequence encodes CASSNFRGVKGMNTEAFF.

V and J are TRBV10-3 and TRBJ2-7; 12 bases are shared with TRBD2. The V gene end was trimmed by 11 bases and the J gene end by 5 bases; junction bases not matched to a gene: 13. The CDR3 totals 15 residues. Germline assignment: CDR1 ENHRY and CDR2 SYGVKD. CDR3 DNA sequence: TGTGCCTCCATGGGTACTAGCGGGGGGAAGAACGAGCAGTACTTC. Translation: CASMGTSGGKNEQYF.

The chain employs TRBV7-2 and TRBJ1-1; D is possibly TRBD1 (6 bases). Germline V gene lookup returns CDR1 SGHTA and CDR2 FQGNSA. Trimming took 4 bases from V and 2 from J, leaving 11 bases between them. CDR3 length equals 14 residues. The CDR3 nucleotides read TGTGCCAGCAGCTCCGGGACATTTAACACTGAAGCTTTCTTT. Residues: CASSSGTFNTEAFF.

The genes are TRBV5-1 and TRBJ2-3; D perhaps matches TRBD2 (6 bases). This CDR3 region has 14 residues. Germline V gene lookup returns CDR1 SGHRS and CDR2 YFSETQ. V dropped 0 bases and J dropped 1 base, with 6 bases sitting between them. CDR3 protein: CASSLGGGTDTQYF. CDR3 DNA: TGCGCCAGCAGCTTGGGGGGGGGCACAGATACGCAGTATTTT.

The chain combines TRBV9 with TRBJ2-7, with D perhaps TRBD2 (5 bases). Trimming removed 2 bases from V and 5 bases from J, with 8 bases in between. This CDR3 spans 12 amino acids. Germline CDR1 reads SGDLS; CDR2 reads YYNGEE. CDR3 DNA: TGTGCCAGCAGCGTTGAGGGTGACGAGCAGTACTTC. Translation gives CASSVEGDEQYF.

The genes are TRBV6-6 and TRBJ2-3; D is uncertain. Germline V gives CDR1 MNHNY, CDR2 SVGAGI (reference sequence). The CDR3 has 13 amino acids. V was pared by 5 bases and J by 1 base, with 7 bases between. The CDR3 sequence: CASSEDGTDTQYF. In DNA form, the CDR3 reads TGTGCCAGCAGTGAGGATGGCACAGATACGCAGTATTTT.

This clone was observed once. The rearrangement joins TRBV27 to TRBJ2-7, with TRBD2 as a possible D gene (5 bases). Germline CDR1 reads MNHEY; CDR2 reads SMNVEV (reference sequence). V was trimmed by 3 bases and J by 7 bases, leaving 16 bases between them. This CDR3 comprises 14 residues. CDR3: CASSLTGYGIEQYF. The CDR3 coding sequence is TGTGCCAGCAGTTTGACGGGATATGGTATTGAGCAGTACTTC.

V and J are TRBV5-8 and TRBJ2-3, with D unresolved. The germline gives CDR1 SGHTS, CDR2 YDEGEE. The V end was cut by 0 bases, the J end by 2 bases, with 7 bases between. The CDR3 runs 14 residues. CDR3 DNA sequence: TGTGCCAGCAGCTTGGCCGTCTACACAGATACGCAGTATTTT. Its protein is CASSLAVYTDTQYF.

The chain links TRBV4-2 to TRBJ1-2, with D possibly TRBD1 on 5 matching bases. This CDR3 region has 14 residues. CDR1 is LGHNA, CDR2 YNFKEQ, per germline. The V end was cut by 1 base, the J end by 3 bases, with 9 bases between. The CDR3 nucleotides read TGTGCCAGCAGCCAAGGTGGGGGGGACTATGGCTACACCTTC. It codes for CASSQGGGDYGYTF.

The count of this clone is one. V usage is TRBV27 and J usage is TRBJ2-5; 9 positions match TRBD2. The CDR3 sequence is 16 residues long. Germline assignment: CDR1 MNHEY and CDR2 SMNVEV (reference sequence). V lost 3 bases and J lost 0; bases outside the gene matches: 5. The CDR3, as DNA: TGTGCCAGCAGTTTTACGACTAGCGGTTACCAAGAGACCCAGTACTTC. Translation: CASSFTTSGYQETQYF.

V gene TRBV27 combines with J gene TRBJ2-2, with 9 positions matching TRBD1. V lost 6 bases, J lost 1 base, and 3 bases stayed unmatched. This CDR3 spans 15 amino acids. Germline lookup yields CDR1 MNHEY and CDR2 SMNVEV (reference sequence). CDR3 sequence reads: CASSRTGVNTGELFF. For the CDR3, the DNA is TGTGCCAGCAGCCGGACAGGGGTGAACACCGGGGAGCTGTTTTTT.

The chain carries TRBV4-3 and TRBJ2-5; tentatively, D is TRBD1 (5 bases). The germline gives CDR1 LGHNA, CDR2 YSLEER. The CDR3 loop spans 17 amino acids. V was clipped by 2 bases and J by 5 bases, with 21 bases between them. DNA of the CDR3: TGCGCCAGCAGCCAATATATAAGTCAGGGCAGGGCGGAGACCCAGTACTTC. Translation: CASSQYISQGRAETQYF.